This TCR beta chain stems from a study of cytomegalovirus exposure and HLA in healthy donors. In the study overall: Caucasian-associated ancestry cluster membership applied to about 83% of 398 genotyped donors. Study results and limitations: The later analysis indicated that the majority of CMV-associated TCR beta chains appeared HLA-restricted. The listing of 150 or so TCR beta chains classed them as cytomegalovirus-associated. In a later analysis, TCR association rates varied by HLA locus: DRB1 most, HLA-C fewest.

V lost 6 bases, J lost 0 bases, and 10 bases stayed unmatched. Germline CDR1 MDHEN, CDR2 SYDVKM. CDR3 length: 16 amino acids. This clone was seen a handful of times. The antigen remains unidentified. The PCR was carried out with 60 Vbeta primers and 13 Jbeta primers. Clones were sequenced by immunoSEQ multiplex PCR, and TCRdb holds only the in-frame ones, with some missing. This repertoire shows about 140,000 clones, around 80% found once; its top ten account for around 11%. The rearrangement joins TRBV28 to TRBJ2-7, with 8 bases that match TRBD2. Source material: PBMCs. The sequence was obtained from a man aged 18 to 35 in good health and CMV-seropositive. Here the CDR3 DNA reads TGTGCCAGCAGCCTAAATAGCGGGACGCTCTCCTACGAGCAGTACTTC. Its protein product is CASSLNSGTLSYEQYF.